Reported below is one T cell receptor (beta chain). Its antigen is still unknown. The data belong to a study of blood T cells in healthy people across ages. Regarding the study as a whole: The lack of PBMC sorting stopped any conclusive naive versus antigen-experienced comparison. Diversity was higher, and naive CD4+ cells more numerous, in long-lived donors than in aged donors. TCR beta diversity, measured per million T cells, fell in a roughly linear way with age.

Samples each had at least 5 micrograms of total RNA extracted. For the second PCR, which ran for 7 to 11 cycles, a sample-barcoded 5' primer and a J-beta primer mix were used. TCRdb recomputed calls from the 5' RACE reads with MiXCR, one row per CDR3 protein. The sample records around 1,500,000 distinct CDR3 sequences, roughly 27% being singletons. This TCR came from a woman younger than 45 in good health. The sequenced material came from blood.

This CDR3 is CASSSEASPGGYTF. The CDR3, as DNA: TGTGCCAGCAGCTCAGAGGCCTCCCCCGGGGGCTACACCTTC. The chain recombines TRBV12-3 or TRBV12-4 with TRBJ1-2; D ambiguous. The length of the CDR3 is 14 residues. Trimming removed 6 bases at V and 8 bases at J, with 19 bases between.